One sample yielded the 21 T cell receptor beta chains listed below, sequenced in a study of blood T cell repertoires in COVID-19. Repertoires were generated with immunoSEQ multiplex PCR, while TCRdb's copy carries only in-frame clones and drops some. The table records 270,000 or so clones, 88% of them present only once. The sample consisted of PBMCs or T cells enriched from blood (not recorded which). The receptors come from a woman between 35 and 50 years old with acute COVID-19.

The rearrangement uses TRBV7-2 and TRBJ2-1, with 8 positions matching TRBD2. The CDR3 totals 16 residues. V lost 2 bases and J lost 4; bases outside the gene matches: 7. Per germline, CDR1 SGHTA and CDR2 FQGNSA. As DNA, the CDR3 is TGTGCCAGCAGCTTAAGATCTAGCGGGTTTTACAATGAGCAGTTCTTC. Translated: CASSLRSSGFYNEQFF.

This sequence joins TRBV9 and TRBJ2-1, with 13 bases identical to TRBD2. This CDR3 region has 15 residues. The germline V gene has CDR1 SGDLS and CDR2 YYNGEE. V shed 2 bases, J shed 8 bases, and the junction held 4 bases outside the gene matches. The CDR3 coding sequence is TGTGCCAGCAGCGTTAGTGGACTAGCGGGAGATGAGCAGTTCTTC. Protein sequence: CASSVSGLAGDEQFF.

This clone was seen just once. The chain recombines TRBV5-1 with TRBJ2-3; 13 bases are a match to TRBD2. This CDR3 contains 16 residues. Germline lookup yields CDR1 SGHRS and CDR2 YFSETQ. The V segment lost 4 bases and the J segment 1 base; nucleotides outside the gene matches: 3. CDR3: CASSRGTSGGTDTQYF. The CDR3 DNA sequence: TGCGCCAGCAGCCGGGGGACTAGCGGGGGCACAGATACGCAGTATTTT.

This clone has just a few counts. This rearrangement joins TRBV6-1 to TRBJ1-5; tentatively, D is TRBD1 (5 bases). With 2 bases removed from V and 6 bases from J, the gap between germline ends came to 11 bases. Per germline, CDR1 MNHNS and CDR2 SASEGT. This CDR3 is built from 14 residues. Here the CDR3 DNA reads TGTGCCAGCAGTGAAACGGGGGGGGTTCAGCCCCAGCATTTT. Its translation: CASSETGGVQPQHF.

The chain recombines TRBV7-9 with TRBJ1-2, with 8 bases matching TRBD1. CDR1 is SEHNR, CDR2 FQNEAQ, per germline (reference sequence). The V gene end was trimmed by 1 base and the J gene end by 8 bases; junction bases not matched to a gene: 6. This CDR3 is built from 14 residues. The CDR3 DNA sequence: TGTGCCAGCAGCTTAGGACAGGGGAGAGGAGGCTACACCTTC. It codes for CASSLGQGRGGYTF.

The rearrangement uses TRBV5-4 and TRBJ1-4, with 8 positions matching TRBD1. The CDR3 runs 15 residues. Losses at the gene ends were 4 bases for V and 8 bases for J; bases not matched to a gene: 10. Germline V gene sequence: CDR1 SGHNT, CDR2 YYREEE (reference sequence). In DNA form, the CDR3 reads TGTGCCAGCAGCGATGCCCAGGGGGCTGGAGAAAAACTGTTTTTT. Its translation: CASSDAQGAGEKLFF.

The chain combines TRBV4-3 with TRBJ1-3, with D perhaps TRBD1 (6 bases). The CDR3 is made up of 16 amino acids. CDR1 and CDR2 (germline): LGHNA, YSLEER. The ends were cut back, 4 bases at V and 0 bases at J, with 13 bases in the middle. The CDR3 protein is CASSPDRLLSGNTIYF. CDR3 nucleotides: TGCGCCAGCAGCCCGGACAGACTTCTCTCTGGAAACACCATATATTTT.

This chain links TRBV29-1 with TRBJ1-1, with a weak D call TRBD1 (6 bases). CDR3 size: 12 residues. Germline CDR1 SQVTM, CDR2 ANQGSEA. Trimming shortened V by 4 bases and J by 4 bases, and 10 bases separated the two germline ends. The CDR3 nucleotides read TGCAGCGTTGGGGAGGGGGGCACTGAAGCTTTCTTT. Amino acid sequence: CSVGEGGTEAFF.

The gene calls are TRBV5-1 and TRBJ1-1; no clear D gene. V gave up 3 bases and J gave up 3 bases, with 15 bases separating them. CDR3 size: 15 residues. Germline V gene data show CDR1 as SGHRS and CDR2 as YFSETQ. CDR3 amino acids: CASSSAGGPDTEAFF. The CDR3 nucleotides read TGCGCCAGCAGCTCGGCGGGAGGGCCGGACACTGAAGCTTTCTTT.

This clone was seen just once. The CDR3 is CASRLGQGSNQPQHF. The CDR3 nucleotides read TGTGCCAGCCGCCTGGGACAGGGGAGCAATCAGCCCCAGCATTTT. The chain carries TRBV28 and TRBJ1-5, with 10 bases fitting TRBD1. V trimming: 8 bases; J trimming: 1 base; junction bases outside the gene matches: 5. The CDR3 consists of 15 residues. The V gene's germline CDR1 is MDHEN and CDR2 SYDVKM.

V and J are TRBV19 and TRBJ2-6, with a possible D match to TRBD1 (5 bases). Germline loops: CDR1 LNHDA, CDR2 SQIVND (reference sequence). This CDR3 spans 17 amino acids. V was shortened by 2 bases and J by 3 bases, with 14 bases between the two germline ends. The CDR3 DNA reads as TGTGCCAGTAGTATATCCCAGGGCGTAGGTGGGGCCAACGTCCTGACTTTC. It translates to CASSISQGVGGANVLTF.

The genes are TRBV3-1 (or the pseudogene TRBV3-2) and TRBJ2-4; 7 positions agree with TRBD2. Trimming took 4 bases from V and 4 from J; bases not matched to a gene: 10. Germline CDR1 reads LGHDT; CDR2 reads YNNKEL (reference sequence). The CDR3 is 16 residues long. The CDR3 reads CASSPWGGDWKNIQYF. Written as DNA, the CDR3 is TGTGCCAGCAGCCCCTGGGGGGGGGACTGGAAAAACATTCAGTACTTC.

The chain employs TRBV14 and TRBJ2-1, with D possibly TRBD2 on 6 matching bases. Germline assignment: CDR1 SGHDN and CDR2 FVKESK. V was pared by 0 bases and J by 8 bases, with 20 bases between. This CDR3 is built from 17 residues. CDR3 protein: CASSQDWRGFGVDEQFF. The CDR3, as DNA: TGTGCCAGCAGCCAAGATTGGAGGGGATTCGGGGTCGATGAGCAGTTCTTC.

The genes are TRBV28 and TRBJ1-2, with D possibly being TRBD1 (5 bases). With 6 bases removed from V and 4 bases from J, the gap between germline ends came to 12 bases. In germline, CDR1 is MDHEN, CDR2 SYDVKM. This CDR3 has 13 amino acids. The CDR3 DNA is TGTGCCAGCAGCTTAGACAGCGTCTATGGCTACACCTTC. This encodes CASSLDSVYGYTF.

The genes are TRBV7-3 and TRBJ1-5; D remains ambiguous. The CDR3 covers 15 residues. Trimming shortened V by 3 bases and J by 1 base, and 10 bases separated the two germline ends. Germline V gene sequence: CDR1 SGHTA, CDR2 FQGTGA. The CDR3 here is CASSFAAVSNQPQHF. The CDR3 DNA follows: TGTGCCAGCAGCTTTGCGGCCGTGAGCAATCAGCCCCAGCATTTT.

The rearrangement links TRBV24-1 to TRBJ2-2, with TRBD1 identical over 11 bases. V was pared by 2 bases and J by 5 bases, with 3 bases of the junction left unmatched. Germline V CDR1 and CDR2: KGHDR, SFDVKD. The CDR3 extends over 16 amino acids. The chain's CDR3 is CATSDYGTGGTGELFF. CDR3 coding DNA: TGTGCCACCAGTGATTACGGGACAGGGGGAACCGGGGAGCTGTTTTTT.

J is TRBJ2-2 and V is TRBV3-1 (or the pseudogene TRBV3-2); a weak D match, TRBD1 (6 bases). CDR3 length: 14 amino acids. V lost 3 bases and J lost 8, with 13 bases in between. Germline V CDR1 and CDR2: LGHDT, YNNKEL (reference sequence). The CDR3 region is CASSQSGTGGELFF. CDR3 bases: TGTGCCAGCAGCCAGTCGGGAACAGGGGGGGAGCTGTTTTTT.

V is TRBV24-1 and J is TRBJ1-2; 8 bases agree with TRBD1. Germline CDR1 and CDR2: KGHDR and SFDVKD. The CDR3 spans 13 residues. The V gene end was trimmed by 7 bases and the J gene end by 6 bases; junction bases not matched to a gene: 6. The CDR3 protein is CATRSDRDHGYTF. The CDR3 DNA reads as TGTGCCACCAGATCGGACAGGGACCATGGCTACACCTTC.

The rearrangement links TRBV27 to TRBJ1-2; a weak D match, TRBD1 (6 bases). V was trimmed by 2 bases and J by 1 base, leaving 11 bases between them. The length of the CDR3 is 15 residues. CDR1 is MNHEY, CDR2 SMNVEV, per germline (reference sequence). DNA for the CDR3: TGTGCCAGCAGTTTAGTCCAGGGGAATAACTATGGCTACACCTTC. Translating it yields CASSLVQGNNYGYTF.

The gene calls are TRBV5-1 and TRBJ2-5; a possible D gene is TRBD1 (6 bases). The CDR3 runs 16 residues. CDR1 is SGHRS, CDR2 YFSETQ, per germline. Trimming pared 4 bases from V and 1 base from J, leaving 17 bases between. The CDR3 spells CASSVGRGFAQETQYF. The CDR3, as DNA: TGCGCCAGCAGCGTCGGCAGGGGTTTCGCCCAAGAGACCCAGTACTTC.

This sequence joins TRBV25-1 and TRBJ1-3; D gene uncertain. This CDR3 region has 13 residues. The V and J ends lost 5 bases and 4 bases respectively, with 9 bases between them. Germline CDR1 is MGHDK and CDR2 is SYGVNS. The CDR3 loop reads CASSPPPGNTIYF. The CDR3 coding sequence is TGTGCCAGCAGTCCCCCCCCAGGAAACACCATATATTTT.